Below are 21 T cell receptor beta chains sequenced from a single sample in a study of T cell responses to AZD1222 COVID-19 vaccine. Produced via immunoSEQ multiplex PCR; TCRdb's table is partial and in-frame only. The table shows roughly 100,000 clones, with 80% to 90% occurring only once. The sample here was peripheral blood, taken on day 0 of AZD1222 vaccination. These receptors were obtained from an adult in good health.

This chain connects TRBV5-6 to TRBJ1-1, with 7 bases identical to TRBD1. CDR3 size: 12 residues. Unmatched junction bases numbered 1, after V lost 4 bases and J lost 4 bases. Germline V CDR1 and CDR2: SGHDT, YYEEEE. CDR3 sequence reads: CASSPGGTEAFF. The CDR3, as DNA: TGTGCCAGCAGCCCAGGGGGCACTGAAGCTTTCTTT.

V usage is TRBV18 and J usage is TRBJ2-1; tentative D call: TRBD2 (6 bases). Deletions cut 0 bases from V and 7 bases from J, with 22 bases between. CDR1 is KGHSH, CDR2 LQKENI, per germline. The CDR3 is 18 amino acids. CDR3 nucleotides: TGTGCCAGCTCACCACCGAGCAACGCGGGGTTTAGACGGAATGAGCAGTTCTTC. It encodes CASSPPSNAGFRRNEQFF.

V and J are TRBV3-1 (or the pseudogene TRBV3-2) and TRBJ2-5; weak D call: TRBD1 (7 bases). The germline gives CDR1 LGHDT, CDR2 YNNKEL (reference sequence). The CDR3 has 17 amino acids. The germline V and J ends were trimmed by 0 bases and 2 bases, with 16 bases remaining between them. CDR3 DNA: TGTGCCAGCAGCCAAGAGAGGAGGGGACAGCCTCAAGAGACCCAGTACTTC. Amino acids: CASSQERRGQPQETQYF.

V gene TRBV3-1 (or the pseudogene TRBV3-2) combines with J gene TRBJ2-7; 9 bases are shared with TRBD2. Trimming at V came to 4 bases and at J to 2 bases, leaving 27 bases not matched to a gene. This CDR3 contains 22 residues. In germline, CDR1 is LGHDT, CDR2 YNNKEL (reference sequence). This chain's CDR3 is CASSPRRRRGGLNLFGPYEQYF. CDR3 sequence (DNA): TGTGCCAGCAGCCCAAGAAGGAGGCGGGGGGGCCTCAATCTTTTCGGACCCTACGAGCAGTACTTC.

This chain uses TRBV9 with TRBJ1-1; D gene uncertain. The CDR3 is 16 residues long. In germline, CDR1 is SGDLS, CDR2 YYNGEE. V lost 0 bases to trimming and J lost 1 base, with 13 bases between them. Here the CDR3 DNA reads TGTGCCAGCAGCGTAGATGCCCTAGCTGGGAACACTGAAGCTTTCTTT. It encodes CASSVDALAGNTEAFF.

The rearrangement uses TRBV5-1 and TRBJ2-1, with 9 bases lining up with TRBD1. The CDR3 is 14 amino acids. CDR1 and CDR2 (germline): SGHRS, YFSETQ. J was trimmed by 7 bases and V by 3 bases; bases with no gene match: 5. CDR3 in DNA: TGCGCCAGCAGCTCGGGGACAGGGACGAATGAGCAGTTCTTC. Translated: CASSSGTGTNEQFF. The entire variable domain, with the rest obtained from reference TRBV5-1 and TRBJ2-1, is as follows: KAGVTQTPRYLIKTRGQQVTLSCSPISGHRSVSWYQQTPGQGLQFLFEYFSETQRNKGNFPGRFSGRQFSNSRSEMNVSTLELGDSALYLCASSSGTGTNEQFFGPGTRLTVL.

The chain links TRBV18 to TRBJ2-7, with D possibly matching TRBD1 (6 bases). In germline, CDR1 is KGHSH, CDR2 LQKENI. Trimming left V 4 bases short and J 4 bases short, with 17 bases between. The CDR3 totals 15 residues. CDR3 sequence: CASSREQGKGYEQYF. CDR3 coding DNA: TGTGCCAGCTCACGCGAACAGGGAAAGGGGTACGAGCAGTACTTC.

This chain connects TRBV5-4 to TRBJ1-1; no definite D call. The germline CDR1 and CDR2 sequences are SGHNT and YYREEE (reference sequence). The V and J ends lost 3 bases and 8 bases respectively, with 23 bases between them. The CDR3 consists of 16 residues. Here the CDR3 reads CASSWMESRGAAEAFF. The CDR3 region has the DNA TGTGCCAGCAGCTGGATGGAATCCCGGGGAGCGGCAGAAGCTTTCTTT. The full variable domain, its missing parts supplied by reference TRBV5-4 and TRBJ1-1, is ETGVTQSPTHLIKTRGQQVTLRCSSQSGHNTVSWYQQALGQGPQFIFQYYREEENGRGNFPPRFSGLQFPNYSSELNVNALELDDSALYLCASSWMESRGAAEAFFGQGTRLTVV.

This chain links TRBV7-9 with TRBJ1-6; D is possibly TRBD1 (5 bases). CDR1 and CDR2 from the germline V gene are SEHNR and FQNEAQ (reference sequence). The CDR3 covers 14 residues. V was clipped by 1 base and J by 8 bases, with 9 bases between them. CDR3 sequence: CASSLGQLYSPLHF. DNA of the CDR3: TGTGCCAGCAGCTTAGGACAGTTGTATTCACCCCTCCACTTT.

This clone was observed a single time. The V call is TRBV27, the J call TRBJ1-1; unclear D gene. The CDR3 has 16 amino acids. V was pared by 2 bases and J by 5 bases, with 18 bases between. CDR1 MNHEY and CDR2 SMNVEV come from the germline V gene (reference sequence). The CDR3 region is CASSLSPVVQETEAFF. The CDR3 region has the DNA TGTGCCAGCAGTTTAAGTCCGGTGGTGCAGGAGACTGAAGCTTTCTTT.

The chain couples TRBV14 to TRBJ1-4; D is possibly TRBD1 (5 bases). Trimming shortened V by 2 bases and J by 5 bases, and 12 bases separated the two germline ends. The germline gives CDR1 SGHDN, CDR2 FVKESK. The CDR3 totals 15 residues. CDR3 in DNA: TGTGCCAGCAGCCAACTCGACAGTAGGAATGAAAAACTGTTTTTT. This sequence encodes CASSQLDSRNEKLFF.

This chain uses TRBV6-5 with TRBJ2-3; 10 bases match TRBD1. The V gene end was trimmed by 7 bases and the J gene end by 8 bases; junction bases not matched to a gene: 12. Germline lookup yields CDR1 MNHEY and CDR2 SVGAGI. The CDR3 has 15 amino acids. The CDR3 loop is CASNALGQGLGTQYF. The CDR3 region has the DNA TGTGCCAGCAACGCCTTGGGACAGGGGCTTGGTACGCAGTATTTT.

This clone showed up just a few times. The rearrangement links TRBV6-5 to TRBJ2-7, with 7 bases that match TRBD2. The germline CDR1 and CDR2 sequences are MNHEY and SVGAGI. CDR3 length equals 15 residues. V lost 8 bases, J lost 4 bases, and 14 bases stayed unmatched. The CDR3, as DNA: TGTGCCAGCTCCTCTAGAGGCGGGAGAAGATACGAGCAGTACTTC. Residues: CASSSRGGRRYEQYF.

The V call is TRBV7-9, the J call TRBJ2-7; tentatively, D is TRBD1 or TRBD2 (5 bases each). The length of the CDR3 is 14 residues. Germline V gives CDR1 SEHNR, CDR2 FQNEAQ (reference sequence). The V and J ends lost 5 bases and 0 bases respectively, with 11 bases between them. DNA for the CDR3: TGTGCCAGCAGCACCGGGACGTCCTCCTACGAGCAGTACTTC. Its translation: CASSTGTSSYEQYF.

The CDR3 is CASSQDRGTGNNEQFF. The CDR3 DNA reads as TGTGCCAGCAGCCAAGATCGAGGGACAGGGAACAATGAGCAGTTCTTC. This chain uses TRBV3-1 (or the pseudogene TRBV3-2) with TRBJ2-1, with 9 bases fitting TRBD1. V lost 0 bases, J lost 5 bases, and 5 bases stayed unmatched. The CDR3 is made up of 16 amino acids. Germline-derived CDR1 and CDR2 are LGHDT and YNNKEL (reference sequence).

The chain combines TRBV3-1 (or the pseudogene TRBV3-2) with TRBJ2-3, with 12 bases lining up with TRBD2. With V trimmed by 5 bases and J by 6 bases, 3 bases remained unmatched. The germline V gene encodes CDR1 LGHDT and CDR2 YNNKEL (reference sequence). The CDR3 has 14 amino acids. The CDR3 nucleotides read TGTGCCAGCAGCTGGACTAGCGGGGTCGATACGCAGTATTTT. It specifies CASSWTSGVDTQYF.

The gene calls are TRBV3-1 (or the pseudogene TRBV3-2) and TRBJ1-3; D is ambiguous. The V gene's germline CDR1 is LGHDT and CDR2 YNNKEL (reference sequence). V was trimmed by 4 bases and J by 2 bases, leaving 9 bases between them. The CDR3 is 14 residues long. The CDR3 reads CASSPYAAGNTIYF. The DNA for the CDR3 is TGTGCCAGCAGCCCCTATGCGGCTGGAAACACCATATATTTT.

The rearrangement joins TRBV2 to TRBJ1-2; D is ambiguous. V was cut by 5 bases and J by 5 bases, with 6 bases left in between. Germline CDR1 is SNHLY and CDR2 is FYNNEI. This CDR3 is built from 11 residues. This CDR3 is CASSSEYGYTF. As DNA, the CDR3 is TGTGCCAGCAGTTCAGAATATGGCTACACCTTC.

In the case of this clone: The missing conserved phenylalanine or tryptophan at the end of this CDR3 makes a read error likely. The DNA is omitted, as the CDR3 cannot be located on it reliably, and the CDR3 follows TCRdb's listing. V usage is TRBV19 and J usage is TRBJ2-7. With termini counted, the CDR3 has 11 amino acids. Germline V gene sequence: CDR1 LNHDA, CDR2 SQIVND (reference sequence). CDR3 region: CASSIVCPVGY.

The chain links TRBV28 to TRBJ1-2, with 9 bases matching TRBD1. Germline lookup yields CDR1 MDHEN and CDR2 SYDVKM. J was trimmed by 2 bases and V by 6 bases; bases with no gene match: 4. The CDR3 covers 14 residues. CDR3 DNA sequence: TGTGCCAGCAGACCACAGGGGGCGAACTATGGCTACACCTTC. This sequence encodes CASRPQGANYGYTF.

The V call is TRBV27, the J call TRBJ1-2; a weak D match, TRBD1 (5 bases). CDR3 length: 14 residues. Germline assignment: CDR1 MNHEY and CDR2 SMNVEV (reference sequence). V was clipped by 2 bases and J by 7 bases, with 14 bases between them. CDR3 bases: TGTGCCAGCAGTTTAAGGGCTGGGGGTGGTGGCTACACCTTC. Translation: CASSLRAGGGGYTF.